These T cell receptor beta chains were read from a single sample in a study of blood T cell repertoires in COVID-19. Here immunoSEQ multiplex PCR was the method, and the copy in TCRdb shows in-frame clones only, minus some. This table has about 370,000 clones, more than 75% appearing once. The sample comprised peripheral blood. These receptors were obtained from a woman aged 25 to 39 with COVID-19, enrolled during active disease. Both conserved end residues are part of each CDR3. D genes are given only for firm matches. Size values are once, few and many counts, or a class for expanded clones, and some rows have none.

v_call	d_call	j_call	clone_size	cdr3_nt	cdr3_aa
TRBV16	.	TRBJ2-7	.	TGTGCCAGCAGCCAGTCAGGGGACGAGCAGTACTTC	CASSQSGDEQYF
TRBV9	TRBD1	TRBJ1-1	.	TGTGCCAGCAGCGTCTTTTCGGGACAGTTGAACACTGAAGCTTTCTTT	CASSVFSGQLNTEAFF
TRBV28	TRBD1	TRBJ1-2	few	TGTGCCAGCAGTACCCTACAGGGGGCTGGCTATGGCTACACCTTC	CASSTLQGAGYGYTF
TRBV7-3	.	TRBJ1-1	few	TGTGCCAGCAGCCCGAGCGGGGGGAACACTGAAGCTTTCTTT	CASSPSGGNTEAFF
TRBV15	.	TRBJ2-7	.	TGTGCCACCAGCAGAGAATTTGAGAGCTCCTACGAGCAGTACTTC	CATSREFESSYEQYF
TRBV7-2	.	TRBJ2-7	.	TGTGCCAGCAGCTTAAAAGCGCGCTACGAGCAGTACTTC	CASSLKARYEQYF
TRBV10-3	TRBD2	TRBJ2-3	.	TGTGCCATCAGAGCGGGAGGGGACACAGATACGCAGTATTTT	CAIRAGGDTDTQYF
TRBV12-5	.	TRBJ2-2	.	TGTGCTAGTGGTTTGGTACGTGACGGGATTGTCGGTACCGGGGAGCTGTTTTTT	CASGLVRDGIVGTGELFF
TRBV28	.	TRBJ2-7	.	TGTGCCAGCAGTTTACCCCCAGGGGCGGGAGCATACGAGCAGTACTTC	CASSLPPGAGAYEQYF
TRBV7-3	TRBD1	TRBJ1-1	.	TGTGCCAGCAGCTTGGGGACAGGCCTCGGGAACACTGAAGCTTTCTTT	CASSLGTGLGNTEAFF
TRBV29-1	.	TRBJ2-1	.	TGCAGCGTTCCTATCTACAATGAGCAGTTCTTC	CSVPIYNEQFF
TRBV3-1/TRBV3-2	.	TRBJ1-2	.	TGTGCCAGCAGCCAGACAGGTTACTATGGCTACACCTTC	CASSQTGYYGYTF
TRBV2	TRBD1	TRBJ2-2	.	TGTGCCAGCAGTTCAGGGGGAAACACCGGGGAGCTGTTTTTT	CASSSGGNTGELFF
TRBV5-1	.	TRBJ1-3	.	TGCGCCAGCAGCTTGGATGCAGGCAGAGCTGGAAACACCATATATTTT	CASSLDAGRAGNTIYF
TRBV7-3	.	TRBJ2-1	.	TGTGCCAGCAGCTTAACAAGAGGGGGAGAGCAGTTCTTC	CASSLTRGGEQFF
TRBV6-5	.	TRBJ2-6	once	TGTGCCACAACTGGGGCCAACGTCCTGACTTTC	CATTGANVLTF
TRBV18	.	TRBJ1-4	.	TGTGCCAGCTCACGGGAGTACGGTGAAAAACTGTTTTTT	CASSREYGEKLFF
TRBV4-2	TRBD2	TRBJ2-1	once	TGTGCCAGCAGCCAAGATCTTGGTCTAGCGGGGAATGAGCAGTTCTTC	CASSQDLGLAGNEQFF
TRBV10-1	TRBD1	TRBJ2-1	.	TGCGCCAGCAGTGAGTCTGTAGGACAGGGGGCCAATGAGCAGTTCTTC	CASSESVGQGANEQFF
TRBV2	.	TRBJ2-1	.	TGTGCCAGCACCCTACAGTACAATGAGCAGTTCTTC	CASTLQYNEQFF
TRBV2	TRBD2	TRBJ2-2	once	TGTGCCAGCAGCCACGGGACTAGCCTCACCGGGGAGCTGTTTTTT	CASSHGTSLTGELFF
TRBV3-1/TRBV3-2	TRBD1	TRBJ1-4	.	TGTGCCAGCAGCCACGGTCGGGACAGCGCAACTAATGAAAAACTGTTTTTT	CASSHGRDSATNEKLFF
TRBV4-3	TRBD2	TRBJ2-2	.	TGCGCCAGCAGCCAAAGAGCGGGAAACACCGGGGAGCTGTTTTTT	CASSQRAGNTGELFF
TRBV9	TRBD2	TRBJ2-7	.	TGTGCCAGCAGCGTAGGGCTTAGCGGGAATTACGAGCAGTACTTC	CASSVGLSGNYEQYF
TRBV27	TRBD2	TRBJ2-5	.	TGTGCCAGCAGTCCGGGGACTAGCGGGAGCTGGGAGACCCAGTACTTC	CASSPGTSGSWETQYF
TRBV6-1	TRBD1	TRBJ1-4	many	TGTGCCAGCAGTGAAGGGCCGGGACAGGGGCATGAAAAACTGTTTTTT	CASSEGPGQGHEKLFF
TRBV7-8	.	TRBJ2-2	.	TGTGCCAGCAGCCCGCGGAGGGGCCAGTGGAACACCGGGGAGCTGTTTTTT	CASSPRRGQWNTGELFF
TRBV5-4	TRBD2	TRBJ2-1	.	TGTGCCAGCAGTAGCGGGCCCTCCTACAATGAGCAGTTCTTC	CASSSGPSYNEQFF
TRBV27	.	TRBJ2-7	.	TGTGCCAGCAGTTTCTTCCAGGGTTCCCACTACGAGCAGTACTTC	CASSFFQGSHYEQYF
TRBV28	.	TRBJ1-6	.	TGTGCCAGCAGTGCCCACCGGGTGCCCCTCCACTTT	CASSAHRVPLHF
TRBV7-3	TRBD1	TRBJ1-6	.	TGTGCCAGCAGCTCAGGACAGGGCTCCTATAATTCACCCCTCCACTTT	CASSSGQGSYNSPLHF
TRBV29-1	.	TRBJ2-3	.	TGCAGCGTGGAAGATCCGGAGGTTACAGATACGCAGTATTTT	CSVEDPEVTDTQYF
TRBV9	TRBD2	TRBJ2-3	.	TGTGCCAGCAGCGCATTAGCGGGAGCCAGCACAGATACGCAGTATTTT	CASSALAGASTDTQYF
TRBV3-1/TRBV3-2	TRBD2	TRBJ2-5	.	TGTGCCAGCAGCCAAGAAAGGGCACCCGGACTAGCGGTGCCCGAGACCCAGTACTTC	CASSQERAPGLAVPETQYF
TRBV11-2	.	TRBJ2-7	.	TGTGCCAGCAGCTTAGGACAGGTATACGAGCAGTACTTC	CASSLGQVYEQYF
TRBV9	TRBD2	TRBJ2-1	.	TGTGCCACCGCTAGCGGGAGTCTCCAAAACCCGAATGAGCAGTTCTTC	CATASGSLQNPNEQFF
TRBV6-4	.	TRBJ1-4	.	TGTGCCAGCAGAGCGTCCGGGACATTGAATGAAAAACTGTTTTTT	CASRASGTLNEKLFF
TRBV6-5	TRBD1	TRBJ2-7	.	TGTGCCAGCAGTTACTCCCTCGGGACAGGGGTCGAGCAGTACTTC	CASSYSLGTGVEQYF
TRBV19	.	TRBJ2-7	.	TGTGCCAGTAGTATCAAAGACACCGCCTCCTACGAGCAGTACTTC	CASSIKDTASYEQYF
TRBV25-1	.	TRBJ1-1	.	TGTGCCAGCCGCCGGGACATTGAAGCTTTCTTT	CASRRDIEAFF
TRBV24-1	.	TRBJ1-6	.	TGTGCCACCAGTCGGAAGGACAGAGATAATTCACCCCTCCACTTT	CATSRKDRDNSPLHF
TRBV30	TRBD2	TRBJ2-2	once	TGTGCCTGGAGTGTTTGGCGGGAGTCGGCCACCGGGGAGCTGTTTTTT	CAWSVWRESATGELFF
TRBV5-1	.	TRBJ2-3	.	TGCGCCAGCAGCTTGCTGACAAGGGATACGCAGTATTTT	CASSLLTRDTQYF
TRBV6-4	.	TRBJ2-1	.	TGTGCCAGCAGTGACTCACCCGGGAATGAGCAGTTCTTC	CASSDSPGNEQFF
TRBV7-3	.	TRBJ2-3	.	TGTGCCAGCAGCTTAAGTTCAGCGGCAGATACGCAGTATTTT	CASSLSSAADTQYF